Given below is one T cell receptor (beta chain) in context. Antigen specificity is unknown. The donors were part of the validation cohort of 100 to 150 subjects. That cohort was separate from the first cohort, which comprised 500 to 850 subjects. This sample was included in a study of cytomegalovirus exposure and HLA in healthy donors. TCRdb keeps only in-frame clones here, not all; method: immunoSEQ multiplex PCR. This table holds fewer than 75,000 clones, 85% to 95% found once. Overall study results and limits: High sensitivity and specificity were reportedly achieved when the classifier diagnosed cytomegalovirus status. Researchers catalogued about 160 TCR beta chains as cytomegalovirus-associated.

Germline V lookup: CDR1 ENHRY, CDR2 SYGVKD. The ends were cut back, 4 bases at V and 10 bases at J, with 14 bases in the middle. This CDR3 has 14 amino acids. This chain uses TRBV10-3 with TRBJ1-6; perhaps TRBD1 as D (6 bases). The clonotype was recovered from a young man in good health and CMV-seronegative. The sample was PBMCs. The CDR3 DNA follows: TGTGCCATCAGTGTACAGGGTGAGCAGTCACCCCTCCACTTT. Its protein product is CAISVQGEQSPLHF.